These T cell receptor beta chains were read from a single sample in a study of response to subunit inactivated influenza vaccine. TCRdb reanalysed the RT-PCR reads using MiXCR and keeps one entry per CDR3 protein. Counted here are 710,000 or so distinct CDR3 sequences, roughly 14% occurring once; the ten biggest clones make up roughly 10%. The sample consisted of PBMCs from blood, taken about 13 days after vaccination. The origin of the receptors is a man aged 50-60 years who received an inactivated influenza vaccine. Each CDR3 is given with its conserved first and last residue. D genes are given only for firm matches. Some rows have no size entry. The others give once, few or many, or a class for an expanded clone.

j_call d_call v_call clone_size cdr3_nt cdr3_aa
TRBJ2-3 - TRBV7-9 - TGTGCCAGCAGCTCCCCAGGCCTCCAACCGCTCACAGATACGCAGTATTTT CASSSPGLQPLTDTQYF
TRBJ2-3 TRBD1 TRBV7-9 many TGTGCCAGCAGCCCTTCAACAGGGGTAGATACGCAGTATTTT CASSPSTGVDTQYF
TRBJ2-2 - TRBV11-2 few TGTGCCAGCAGCTACCCACCGCCCGGGACACTTAACACCGGGGAGCTGTTTTTT CASSYPPPGTLNTGELFF
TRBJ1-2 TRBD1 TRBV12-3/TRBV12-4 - TGTGCCAGCGGGCAGGGGGAAGGCTACACCTTC CASGQGEGYTF
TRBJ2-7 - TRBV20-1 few TGCAGTGCTAAGAGATTACGGGGCTACGAGCAGTACTTC CSAKRLRGYEQYF
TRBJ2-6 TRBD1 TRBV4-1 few TGCGCCAGCAGCCTAGTAACCGGGACAGGGGGCTCTGGGGCCAACGTCCTGACTTTC CASSLVTGTGGSGANVLTF
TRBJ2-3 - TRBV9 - TGTGCCAGCAGCGTGAGGGGGGGACGGAACACAGATACGCAGTATTTT CASSVRGGRNTDTQYF
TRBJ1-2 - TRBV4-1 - TGCGCCAGCAGCCAAGTAACAGGGACCGACGGCTACACCTTC CASSQVTGTDGYTF
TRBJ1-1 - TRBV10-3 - TGTGCCATCAGGCCGGGGGCGAACACTGAAGCTTTCTTT CAIRPGANTEAFF
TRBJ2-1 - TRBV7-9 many TGTGCCAGCAGCGAATTGAACAATGAGCAGTTCTTC CASSELNNEQFF
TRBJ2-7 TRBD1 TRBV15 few TGTGCCACCAGCAGACGACCCGGGACAGGGGTCTACGAGCAGTACTTC CATSRRPGTGVYEQYF
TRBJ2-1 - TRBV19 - TGTGCCAGTAGTCGGGTAGTTTCCAACAATGAGCAGTTCTTC CASSRVVSNNEQFF
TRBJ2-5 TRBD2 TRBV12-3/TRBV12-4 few TGTGCCAGCAGTTTACCAAGCGGGGGGGCACGAGAGACCCAGTACTTC CASSLPSGGARETQYF
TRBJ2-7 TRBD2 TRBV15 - TGTGCCACCAGCCCCGGGAGGAGTTACGAGCAGTACTTC CATSPGRSYEQYF
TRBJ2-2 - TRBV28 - TGTGCCAGCAGTAATTCGAACACCGGGGAGCTGTTTTTT CASSNSNTGELFF
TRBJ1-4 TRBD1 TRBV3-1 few TGTGCCAGCAGGGCGACAGGGATCTATGAAAAACTGTTTTTT CASRATGIYEKLFF
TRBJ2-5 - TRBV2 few TGTGCCAGCAGTTTCCTATCAGGGGAGACCCAGTACTTC CASSFLSGETQYF
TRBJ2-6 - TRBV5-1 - TGCGCCAGCAGTTTGAGGACAGCTGTACTGAGCTCTGGGGCCAACGTCCTGACTTTC CASSLRTAVLSSGANVLTF
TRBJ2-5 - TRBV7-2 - TGTGCCAGCAGCTTAGCTTGGGGCAGAGGGCAAGAGACCCAGTACTTC CASSLAWGRGQETQYF
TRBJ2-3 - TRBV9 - TGTGCCAGCAGCGTAGAGGCAAGCACAGATACGCAGTATTTT CASSVEASTDTQYF
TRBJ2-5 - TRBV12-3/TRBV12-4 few TGTGCCAGCAGAAGTGAACCCAGGGCTAAAGAGACCCAGTACTTC CASRSEPRAKETQYF
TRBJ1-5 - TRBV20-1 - TGCAGTGCTGCCCAGGGACGCAATCAGCCCCAGCATTTT CSAAQGRNQPQHF
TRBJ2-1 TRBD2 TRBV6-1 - TGTGCCAGCAGTAGCGGGAGGGGAAATGAGCAGTTCTTC CASSSGRGNEQFF
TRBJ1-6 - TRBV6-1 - TGTGCCAGCAGTGGGGTATTTCAGGGCCCCCTCCACTTT CASSGVFQGPLHF
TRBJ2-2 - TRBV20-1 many TGCAGTGCTAGAGATAAGCTATTTGAGTTCGGGGAGCTGTTTTTT CSARDKLFEFGELFF
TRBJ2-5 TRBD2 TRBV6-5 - TGTGCCAGCAGTTCCCGACTAGCGGGGGAAGAGACCCAGTACTTC CASSSRLAGEETQYF
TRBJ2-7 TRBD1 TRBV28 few TGTGCCAGCAGTTTAGAAGGGTCAGGGGGCAACGAGCAGTACTTC CASSLEGSGGNEQYF
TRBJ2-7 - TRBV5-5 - TGTGCCAGCAGGAAAGACCAGGGCGGCGAGCAGTACTTC CASRKDQGGEQYF
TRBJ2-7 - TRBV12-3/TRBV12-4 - TGTGCCAGCAGCCCTTCCAGGGGAGGCGAGCAGTACTTC CASSPSRGGEQYF
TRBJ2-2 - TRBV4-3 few TGCGCCAGCAGCCAAGATCTTAGTAACACCGGGGAGCTGTTTTTT CASSQDLSNTGELFF
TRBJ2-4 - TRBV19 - TGTGCCAGTAGTATATCTCCCCCTGGGTCCCCCAGCCGTGAAAACATTCAGTACTTC CASSISPPGSPSRENIQYF
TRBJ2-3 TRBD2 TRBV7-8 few TGTGCCAGCGGGGGGAGGGCCCCAGATACGCAGTATTTT CASGGRAPDTQYF
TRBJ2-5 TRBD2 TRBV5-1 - TGCGCCAGCAGCGTAGCGGGGGGGTACCATGAGACCCAGTACTTC CASSVAGGYHETQYF
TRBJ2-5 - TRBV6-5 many TGTGCCACCCGATCTCAGGCGACCCAGTACTTC CATRSQATQYF
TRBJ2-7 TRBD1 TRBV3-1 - TGTGCCAGCAGCCAAGAAAGACAGGGGGTTACCTACGAGCAGTACTTC CASSQERQGVTYEQYF
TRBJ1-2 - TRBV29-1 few TGCAGCGTTGAGTTCGGGAACGGGTATGGCTACACCTTC CSVEFGNGYGYTF
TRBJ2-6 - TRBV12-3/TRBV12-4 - TGTGCCAGCAGCGGACAGCATCGGGCCAACGTCCTGACTTTC CASSGQHRANVLTF
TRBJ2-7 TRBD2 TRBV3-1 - TGTGCCAGCAGCACGCTAGGGCGGGGGGACGAGCAGTACTTC CASSTLGRGDEQYF
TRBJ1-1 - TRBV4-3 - TGCGCCAGCAGCCAAGATGTAACAGGCGGCATGAACACTGAAGCTTTCTTT CASSQDVTGGMNTEAFF
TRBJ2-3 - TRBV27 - TGTGCCAGCGGCGTGCTAGACCCCACAGATACGCAGTATTTT CASGVLDPTDTQYF
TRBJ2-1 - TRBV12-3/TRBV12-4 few TGTGCCAGCAGTTTTCGCGCGACGGCTAAGGGCTGGAATGAGCAGTTCTTC CASSFRATAKGWNEQFF
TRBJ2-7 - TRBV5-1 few TGCGCCAGCAGCGACCCCCTAAAAAAGAGGTACGAGCAGTACTTC CASSDPLKKRYEQYF
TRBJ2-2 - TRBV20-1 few TGCAGTGCTTTAGGACGGACGAACACCGGGGAGCTGTTTTTT CSALGRTNTGELFF
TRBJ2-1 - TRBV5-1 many TGCGCCAGCAGCGCTGAGAATGAGCAGTTCTTC CASSAENEQFF
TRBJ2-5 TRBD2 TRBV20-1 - TGCAGTCCCTGGCGGGGGACTGAGACCCAGTACTTC CSPWRGTETQYF